These T cell receptor beta chains were read from a single sample in a study of cytomegalovirus exposure and HLA in healthy donors. Generated by immunoSEQ multiplex PCR, the TCRdb table keeps only in-frame clones and is missing some. Of approximately 170,000 clones listed, roughly four fifths are singletons. The sequencing input was PBMCs. All receptors come from a man between 50 and 59 years old in good health and CMV-seropositive. CDR3s include the opening cysteine and the closing phenylalanine or tryptophan. Fields, in order: CDR3 length, V gene, CDR3 protein.

14	TRBV5-4	CASSWDRGSYEQYF
14	TRBV7-3	CASSIGVWTGELFF
14	TRBV7-9	CASSLETSNTEAFF
14	TRBV7-9	CASSLDARAHEQFF
17	TRBV13	CASSPNPSSGGGDTQYF
12	TRBV30	CAWSPEGETQYF
16	TRBV29-1	CSASGIGDTLGHEQYF
14	TRBV5-1	CASSLGTGGREQYF
15	TRBV2	CASRDRDRDRQPQHF
16	TRBV5-6	CASSLIGTGSSYGYTF
16	TRBV10-3	CAISDGGGEMNTEAFF
15	TRBV19	CASSIGGTAYSPLHF